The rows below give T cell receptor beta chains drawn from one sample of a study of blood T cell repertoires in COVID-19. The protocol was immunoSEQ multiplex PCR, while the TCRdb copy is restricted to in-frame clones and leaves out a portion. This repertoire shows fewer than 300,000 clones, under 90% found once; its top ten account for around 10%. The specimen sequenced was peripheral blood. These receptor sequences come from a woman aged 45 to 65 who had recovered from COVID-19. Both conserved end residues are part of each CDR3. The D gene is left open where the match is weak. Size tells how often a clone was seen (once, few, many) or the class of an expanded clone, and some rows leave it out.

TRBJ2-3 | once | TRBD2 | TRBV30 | TGTGCCTGGAGTGGGACTAGCGGGGTAGCAGATACGCAGTATTTT | CAWSGTSGVADTQYF
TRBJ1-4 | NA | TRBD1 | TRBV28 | TGTGCCAGCAGTGAGGGACAGGGGAATGAAAAACTGTTTTTT | CASSEGQGNEKLFF
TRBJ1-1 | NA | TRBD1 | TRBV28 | TGTGCCAGCAGTCCCTCGTATGGACAGGGAGGGGGGCCGAACACTGAAGCTTTCTTT | CASSPSYGQGGGPNTEAFF
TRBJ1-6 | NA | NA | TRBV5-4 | TGTGCCAGCAGCTTACAGGGTGGGGCCCTGGTGGGGGCCCTCCACTTT | CASSLQGGALVGALHF
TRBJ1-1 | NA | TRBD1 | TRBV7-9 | TGTGCCAGCAGCTCAAGGAACAGGGGCTTGAACACTGAAGCTTTCTTT | CASSSRNRGLNTEAFF
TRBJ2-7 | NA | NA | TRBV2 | TGTGCCAGCAGTGCTGGGGGGTCCTACGAGCAGTACTTC | CASSAGGSYEQYF
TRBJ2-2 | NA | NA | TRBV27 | TGTGCCAGCAGTTTACAGGGTACCGGGGAGCTGTTTTTT | CASSLQGTGELFF
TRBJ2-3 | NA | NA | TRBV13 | TGTGCCAGCGCCTCGCGTGGAGGAGGGATCACAGATACGCAGTATTTT | CASASRGGGITDTQYF
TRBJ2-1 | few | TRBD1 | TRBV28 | TGTGCCATCGGGACAGGGGACAATGAGCAGTTCTTC | CAIGTGDNEQFF
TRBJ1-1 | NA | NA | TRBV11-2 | TGTGCCAGCAGCTTAGTCAGGGACACTGAAGCTTTCTTT | CASSLVRDTEAFF
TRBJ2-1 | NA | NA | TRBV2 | TGTGCCAGCAGGGACGGGGGGCCGGGCAATGAGCAGTTCTTC | CASRDGGPGNEQFF
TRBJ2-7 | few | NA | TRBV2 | TGTGCCAGCAGTGAAGGGCGGATCTACGAGCAGTACTTC | CASSEGRIYEQYF
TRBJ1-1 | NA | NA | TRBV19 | TGTGCCAGTAGCCAAATCCGGGGGAACACTGAAGCTTTCTTT | CASSQIRGNTEAFF
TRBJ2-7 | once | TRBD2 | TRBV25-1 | TGTGCCAGCAGTGACCCCGGGACTAGCGGGGGAGAGCAGTACTTC | CASSDPGTSGGEQYF
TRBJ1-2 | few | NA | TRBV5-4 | TGTGCCAGCAGCTTCGATCCAGGCACTAACTATGGCTACACCTTC | CASSFDPGTNYGYTF